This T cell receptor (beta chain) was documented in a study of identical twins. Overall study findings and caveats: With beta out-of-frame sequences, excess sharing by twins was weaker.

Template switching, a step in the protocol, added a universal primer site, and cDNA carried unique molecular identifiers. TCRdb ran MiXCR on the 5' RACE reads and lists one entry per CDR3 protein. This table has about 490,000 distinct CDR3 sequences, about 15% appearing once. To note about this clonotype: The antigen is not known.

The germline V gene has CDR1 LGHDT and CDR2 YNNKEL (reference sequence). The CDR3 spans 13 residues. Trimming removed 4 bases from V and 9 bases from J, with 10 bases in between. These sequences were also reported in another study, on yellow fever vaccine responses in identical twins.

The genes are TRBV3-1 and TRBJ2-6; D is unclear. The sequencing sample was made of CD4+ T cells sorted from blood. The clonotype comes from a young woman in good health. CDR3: CASSLETVNVLTF. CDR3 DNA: TGTGCCAGCAGCCTGGAGACGGTCAACGTCCTGACTTTC.